What follows is one TCR beta chain and its context. The target antigen is unknown. These data originate in a study of identical twins. Each CDR3 protein is one row after TCRdb ran MiXCR on the 5' RACE reads. The table includes about 530,000 distinct CDR3 sequences, around 15% detected once. The study, taken as a whole, reports: Beta out-of-frame sequences showed weaker excess twin sharing.

This CDR3 region has 16 residues. CDR1 SGHTA and CDR2 FQGNSA come from the germline V gene. V was clipped by 3 bases and J by 5 bases; unmatched bases: 7. The sample also formed part of further work on yellow fever vaccine responses in identical twins.

The sequence came from a young woman in good health. This chain connects TRBV7-2 to TRBJ2-1; 10 bases map to TRBD2. The sample consisted of CD4+ T cells sorted from blood. The CDR3 protein is CASSFSGTSVDNEQFF. The CDR3 nucleotides are TGTGCCAGCAGCTTCTCCGGGACTAGCGTAGACAATGAGCAGTTCTTC.